Listed below are T cell receptor beta chains from one sample, sequenced in a study of blood T cell repertoires in COVID-19. Using immunoSEQ multiplex PCR, the repertoire was profiled, and TCRdb retains in-frame clones only, with some absent. The top ten clones hold around 5.1% of a sample with about 220,000 clones, 80% to 85% of them seen once. The sequenced sample was peripheral blood. Every receptor here comes from a human donor in a cohort sampled during active COVID-19. Both conserved end residues are trimmed from each CDR3.

v_gene	j_gene	CDR3aa
TRBV5-1	TRBJ2-1	ASSANARLAGVEQF
TRBV19	TRBJ2-3	ASSIIRTDTQY
TRBV2	TRBJ1-2	ASNMVEGRSGYT
TRBV5-1	TRBJ2-1	ASSLRLAGGPDNEQF
TRBV7-9	TRBJ1-2	ASSLEYESGYT
TRBV5-5	TRBJ2-6	ASSLGPLHSGANVLT
TRBV27	TRBJ1-4	ASSHRGVRTGKRTNEKLF
TRBV15	TRBJ1-2	ATSRRQGYGYT
TRBV14	TRBJ2-1	ASSLSTGTPNNEQF
TRBV27	TRBJ2-7	ASSLASGYEQY
TRBV11-2	TRBJ1-6	ASSLGRRQGGNSPLH
TRBV7-6	TRBJ1-3	ASREDSYSGNTIY
TRBV5-6	TRBJ2-7	ASSLRQGEQY
TRBV29-1	TRBJ2-2	SVDRGAGTGELF
TRBV7-3	TRBJ2-2	ASSGPGHKTGELF
TRBV11-2	TRBJ2-7	ASSLEGGDSYEQY
TRBV6-5	TRBJ2-7	ASSHGQREN